The 21 T cell receptor beta chains in this list originate from one sample, sequenced in a study of T-cell reconstitution after alpha-beta-depleted transplantation in children. Molecular barcoding with unique molecular identifiers was used for the TCRbeta library. TCRdb redid the calling of the PCR reads with MiXCR, one entry per CDR3 protein. The sample has about 210,000 distinct CDR3 sequences, roughly 18% seen once; the top ten hold about two fifths. The sample here was PBMCs, mostly from graft donor cells, taken 360 days after TCRalphabeta/CD19-depleted stem cell transplant. Source of these receptors: a male patient between 2 and 15 years old who had a stem cell transplant for acute lymphoblastic leukemia, so the T cells may come from the graft donor.

This clonotype has more than one count but fewer than ten. J is TRBJ2-7 and V is TRBV12-3 or TRBV12-4; 9 nucleotides line up with TRBD2. The length of the CDR3 is 15 residues. After removal of 7 bases from V and 5 bases from J, the junction contained 12 bases not matched to a gene. The CDR3 nucleotides are TGTGCCAGCATGTCGGCGGGGGGGGCGTCCCACGAGCAGTACTTC. It specifies CASMSAGGASHEQYF.

The rearrangement links TRBV10-3 to TRBJ1-3; D is unresolved. CDR3 length: 13 residues. The V and J ends lost 5 bases and 0 bases respectively, with 5 bases between them. Looked up from germline, CDR1 is ENHRY and CDR2 is SYGVKD. The CDR3 DNA follows: TGTGCCATCAGTTCGCGCTCTGGAAACACCATATATTTT. This gives the protein CAISSRSGNTIYF.

This clonotype was detected a few times. The chain carries TRBV5-5 and TRBJ2-5, with D unresolved. CDR1 is SGHKS, CDR2 YYEKEE, per germline (reference sequence). CDR3 length: 13 amino acids. With 7 bases removed from V and 7 bases from J, the gap between germline ends came to 17 bases. In DNA form, the CDR3 reads TGTGCCAGCCTCCCCTCTGGGCGACGGACCCAGTACTTC. This translates into CASLPSGRRTQYF.

There are a few counts of this clonotype. The rearrangement uses TRBV20-1 and TRBJ2-3; TRBD1 aligns across 8 bases. The CDR3 length is 15 residues. V shed 6 bases, J shed 6 bases, and the junction held 14 bases outside the gene matches. CDR1 and CDR2 (germline): DFQATT, SNEGSKA (reference sequence). The CDR3 coding sequence is TGCAGTGCCATCCCGGGACAGGATTTCGTGGATACGCAGTATTTT. Translation: CSAIPGQDFVDTQYF.

A single count supports this clonotype. The chain combines TRBV4-3 with TRBJ2-7; TRBD2 agrees at 10 bases. Germline-derived CDR1 and CDR2 are LGHNA and YSLEER. V lost 3 bases and J lost 2; bases outside the gene matches: 7. The CDR3 extends over 16 amino acids. The CDR3 loop reads CASSHLSSGGAYEQYF. The CDR3, as DNA: TGCGCCAGCAGCCACCTTAGCAGCGGGGGGGCCTACGAGCAGTACTTC.

This clonotype was seen more than once but under ten times. The chain recombines TRBV5-1 with TRBJ1-4, with 7 bases fitting TRBD1. V shed 2 bases and J 6 bases; nucleotides not matched to a gene: 7. The CDR3 spans 15 residues. Germline loops: CDR1 SGHRS, CDR2 YFSETQ. The DNA of the CDR3 is TGCGCCAGCAGCTTACGACAGGGCTTATATGAAAAACTGTTTTTT. Protein: CASSLRQGLYEKLFF.

In this sample, this clonotype turned up many times. The V call is TRBV29-1, the J call TRBJ2-2; TRBD1 might be the D (6 bases). The V gene lost 7 bases and the J gene lost 3 bases, with 18 bases spanning the gap. The CDR3 sequence is 15 residues long. CDR1 and CDR2 (germline): SQVTM, ANQGSEA. Here the CDR3 DNA reads TGCAGCGCCAAGGACTGGAACAGGGACACCGGGGAGCTGTTTTTT. It codes for CSAKDWNRDTGELFF.

This chain uses TRBV6-2 or TRBV6-3 with TRBJ2-2, with 7 bases that match TRBD2. The CDR3 is made up of 18 amino acids. CDR1 is MNHEY, CDR2 SVGEGT, per germline. V dropped 1 base and J dropped 4; count of bases not matched to a gene: 12. CDR3 nucleotide sequence: TGTGCCAGCAGTTACTGGGGGTATGGCGGGGGAAGCACCGGGGAGCTGTTTTTT. Translation: CASSYWGYGGGSTGELFF.

The table lists this clonotype with a count of one. The chain carries TRBV11-2 and TRBJ2-1, with 9 bases identical to TRBD1. The V gene's germline CDR1 is SGHAT and CDR2 FQNNGV. This CDR3 is 16 amino acids long. V lost 5 bases to trimming and J lost 4 bases; unmatched junction nucleotides: 9. CDR3 bases: TGTGCCAGCAGCCGGGAAACACAGGGGGCGTACAATGAGCAGTTCTTC. Protein: CASSRETQGAYNEQFF.

This clonotype was counted only a few times. The chain recombines TRBV2 with TRBJ2-7, with D perhaps TRBD1 (6 bases). Trimming pared 1 base from V and 3 bases from J, leaving 10 bases between. Per germline, CDR1 SNHLY and CDR2 FYNNEI. The CDR3 sequence is 14 residues long. The CDR3 region has the DNA TGTGCCAGCAGTGAAGAGGGGGTAAACTACGAGCAGTACTTC. Amino acid sequence: CASSEEGVNYEQYF.

The chain employs TRBV12-3 or TRBV12-4 and TRBJ2-3; 9 nucleotides line up with TRBD2. Losses at the gene ends were 6 bases for V and 1 base for J; bases not matched to a gene: 5. This CDR3 region has 15 residues. The CDR3, as DNA: TGTGCCAGCAGCCACCTAGCGGGGCGCACAGATACGCAGTATTTT. Translated: CASSHLAGRTDTQYF.

This clonotype occurred a few times. The chain employs TRBV12-3 or TRBV12-4 and TRBJ2-1, with a weak D call TRBD2 (5 bases). V was clipped by 7 bases and J by 6 bases, with 13 bases between them. The CDR3 has 13 residues. CDR3 loop: CASKEGLGNEQFF. The CDR3 DNA sequence: TGTGCCAGCAAAGAGGGTCTTGGCAATGAGCAGTTCTTC.

The chain uses TRBV5-1 and TRBJ2-1; 14 bases line up with TRBD2. CDR1 and CDR2 from the germline V gene are SGHRS and YFSETQ. The length of the CDR3 is 14 residues. Losses at the gene ends were 7 bases for V and 7 bases for J; bases not matched to a gene: 4. The CDR3: CASRGTSGGNEQFF. CDR3 in DNA: TGCGCCAGCCGGGGGACTAGCGGGGGTAATGAGCAGTTCTTC.

The J gene is TRBJ1-1, the V gene TRBV13, with a weak D call TRBD1 (6 bases). CDR1 and CDR2 from the germline V gene are PRHDT and FYEKMQ (reference sequence). This CDR3 region has 15 residues. The V and J ends lost 2 bases and 1 base respectively, with 11 bases between them. Here the CDR3 reads CASSLPGQSNTEAFF. For the CDR3, the DNA is TGTGCCAGCAGCTTACCCGGACAGTCGAACACTGAAGCTTTCTTT.

A few counts support this clonotype. This chain links TRBV20-1 with TRBJ2-3; D might be TRBD2 (6 bases). Trimming left V 5 bases short and J 3 bases short, with 21 bases between. Germline V lookup: CDR1 DFQATT, CDR2 SNEGSKA (reference sequence). There are 16 residues in the CDR3. Here the CDR3 DNA reads TGCAGTGCTTCCTCCGCGGGGCCGGGAGTAACAGATACGCAGTATTTT. Translating gives CSASSAGPGVTDTQYF.

This clonotype occurred a few times. The rearrangement joins TRBV20-1 to TRBJ2-3; D gene uncertain. CDR3 length equals 15 residues. Per germline, CDR1 DFQATT and CDR2 SNEGSKA (reference sequence). Trimming took off 0 bases at V and 0 bases at J, with 10 bases between the two ends. The CDR3 region is CSAREVDASTDTQYF. CDR3 coding DNA: TGCAGTGCTAGAGAGGTCGACGCAAGCACAGATACGCAGTATTTT.

The chain links TRBV5-1 to TRBJ2-3; 13 bases match TRBD2. Germline loops: CDR1 SGHRS, CDR2 YFSETQ. This CDR3 is 18 amino acids long. V lost 0 bases to trimming and J lost 6 bases; unmatched junction nucleotides: 10. DNA of the CDR3: TGCGCCAGCAGCTTGGCCCCACTAGCGGGGGGGCTTGGGGATACGCAGTATTTT. It is translated as CASSLAPLAGGLGDTQYF.

The rearrangement links TRBV7-8 to TRBJ1-5; D may be TRBD1 (5 bases). Per germline, CDR1 SGHVS and CDR2 FQNEAQ. The CDR3 consists of 16 residues. The V end was cut by 0 bases, the J end by 3 bases, with 12 bases between. CDR3 nucleotides: TGTGCCAGCAGCTTAGCCCAGGGACCGTACAATCAGCCCCAGCATTTT. It specifies CASSLAQGPYNQPQHF.

The chain employs TRBV7-2 and TRBJ1-1; D gene uncertain. CDR1 is SGHTA, CDR2 FQGNSA, per germline. V gave up 4 bases and J gave up 6 bases, with 15 bases separating them. CDR3 size: 14 residues. Written as DNA, the CDR3 is TGTGCCAGCAGCTCTCTAGGTTTTACCCCTGAAGCTTTCTTT. It translates to CASSSLGFTPEAFF.

The chain links TRBV27 to TRBJ1-5, with D maybe TRBD1 (6 bases). The CDR3 covers 15 residues. Trimming pared 4 bases from V and 5 bases from J, leaving 15 bases between. CDR1 and CDR2 (germline): MNHEY, SMNVEV (reference sequence). As DNA, the CDR3 is TGTGCCAGCAGTTCTTGGGGGGGCGGAGATCAGCCCCAGCATTTT. It is translated as CASSSWGGGDQPQHF.

The chain combines TRBV28 with TRBJ2-6; D possibly matches TRBD1 or TRBD2 (5 bases each). Trimming took 4 bases from V and 4 from J, leaving 8 bases between them. The CDR3 sequence is 14 residues long. Per germline, CDR1 MDHEN and CDR2 SYDVKM. The CDR3 loop reads CASSSGTGANVLTF. DNA of the CDR3: TGTGCCAGCAGTTCAGGGACCGGGGCCAACGTCCTGACTTTC.